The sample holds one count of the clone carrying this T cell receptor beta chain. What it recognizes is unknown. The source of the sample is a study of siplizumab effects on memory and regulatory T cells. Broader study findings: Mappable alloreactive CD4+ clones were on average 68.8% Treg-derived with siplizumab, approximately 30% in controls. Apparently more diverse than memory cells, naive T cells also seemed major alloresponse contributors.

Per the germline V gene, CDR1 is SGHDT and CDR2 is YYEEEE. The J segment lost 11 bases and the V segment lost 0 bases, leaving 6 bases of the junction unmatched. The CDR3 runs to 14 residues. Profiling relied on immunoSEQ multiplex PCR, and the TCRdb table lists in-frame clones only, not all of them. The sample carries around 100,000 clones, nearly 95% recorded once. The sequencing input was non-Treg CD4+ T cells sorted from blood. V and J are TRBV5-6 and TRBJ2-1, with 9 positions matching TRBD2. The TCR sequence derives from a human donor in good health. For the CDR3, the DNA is TGTGCCAGCAGCTTGGAAGCGGGAGGTAAAAAGCAGTTCTTC. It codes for CASSLEAGGKKQFF.